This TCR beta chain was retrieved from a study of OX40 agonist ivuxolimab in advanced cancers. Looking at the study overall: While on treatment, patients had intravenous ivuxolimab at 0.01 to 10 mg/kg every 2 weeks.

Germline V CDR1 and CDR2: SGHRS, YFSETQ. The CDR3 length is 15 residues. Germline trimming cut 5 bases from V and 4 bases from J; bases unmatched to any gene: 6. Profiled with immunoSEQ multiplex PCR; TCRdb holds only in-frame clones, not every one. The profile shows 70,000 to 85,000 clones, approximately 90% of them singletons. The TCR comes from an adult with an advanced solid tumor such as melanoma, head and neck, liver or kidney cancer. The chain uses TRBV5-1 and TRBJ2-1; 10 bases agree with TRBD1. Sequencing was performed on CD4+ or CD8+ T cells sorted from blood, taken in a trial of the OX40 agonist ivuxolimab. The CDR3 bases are TGCGCCAGCAGAGAGGGACAGGGGCATTACAATGAGCAGTTCTTC. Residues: CASREGQGHYNEQFF. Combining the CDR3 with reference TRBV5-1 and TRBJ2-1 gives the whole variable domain KAGVTQTPRYLIKTRGQQVTLSCSPISGHRSVSWYQQTPGQGLQFLFEYFSETQRNKGNFPGRFSGRQFSNSRSEMNVSTLELGDSALYLCASREGQGHYNEQFFGPGTRLTVL.